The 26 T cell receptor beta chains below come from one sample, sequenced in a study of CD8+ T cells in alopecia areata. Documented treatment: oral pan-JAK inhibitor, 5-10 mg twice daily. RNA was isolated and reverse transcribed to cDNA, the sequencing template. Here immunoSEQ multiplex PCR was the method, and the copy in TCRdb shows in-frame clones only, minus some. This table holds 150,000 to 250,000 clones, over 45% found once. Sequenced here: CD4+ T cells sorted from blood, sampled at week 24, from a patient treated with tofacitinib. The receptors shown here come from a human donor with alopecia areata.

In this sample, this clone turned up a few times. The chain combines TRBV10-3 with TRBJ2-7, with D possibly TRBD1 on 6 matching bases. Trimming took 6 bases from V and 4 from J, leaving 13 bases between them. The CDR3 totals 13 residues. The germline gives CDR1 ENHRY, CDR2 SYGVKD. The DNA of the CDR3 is TGTGCCATCAGGGGGGACACCGTTTACGAGCAGTACTTC. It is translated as CAIRGDTVYEQYF.

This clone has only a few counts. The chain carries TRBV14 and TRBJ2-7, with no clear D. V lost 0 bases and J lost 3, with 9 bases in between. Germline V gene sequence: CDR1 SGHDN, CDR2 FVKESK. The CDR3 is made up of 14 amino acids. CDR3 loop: CASSQDLGSYEQYF. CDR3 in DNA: TGTGCCAGCAGCCAAGATTTGGGAAGCTACGAGCAGTACTTC.

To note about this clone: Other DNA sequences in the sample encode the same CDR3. This CDR3 is CAWSVVGTDTQYF. The CDR3 DNA is TGTGCCTGGAGTGTAGTGGGCACAGATACGCAGTATTTT. The chain has TRBV30 and TRBJ2-3; the D is unclear. Trimming pared 0 bases from V and 1 base from J, leaving 5 bases between. The CDR3 is made up of 13 amino acids. Looked up from germline, CDR1 is GTSNPN and CDR2 is SVGIG (reference sequence).

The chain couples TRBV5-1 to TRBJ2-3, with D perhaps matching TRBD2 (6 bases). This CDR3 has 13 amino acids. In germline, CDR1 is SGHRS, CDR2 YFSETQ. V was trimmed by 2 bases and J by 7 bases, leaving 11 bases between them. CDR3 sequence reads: CASSLPGLNTQYF. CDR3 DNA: TGCGCCAGCAGCTTACCGGGACTTAATACGCAGTATTTT.

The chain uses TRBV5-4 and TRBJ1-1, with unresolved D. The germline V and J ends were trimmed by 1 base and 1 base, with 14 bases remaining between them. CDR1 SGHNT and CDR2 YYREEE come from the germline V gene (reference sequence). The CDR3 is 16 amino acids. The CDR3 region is CASSLFYQDGNTEAFF. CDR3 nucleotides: TGTGCCAGCAGCTTGTTTTATCAGGACGGGAACACTGAAGCTTTCTTT.

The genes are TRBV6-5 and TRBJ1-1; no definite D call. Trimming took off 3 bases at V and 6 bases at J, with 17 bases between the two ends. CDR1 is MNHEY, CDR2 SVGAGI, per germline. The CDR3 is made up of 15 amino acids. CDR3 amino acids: CASSYWASRHAEAFF. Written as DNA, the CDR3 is TGTGCCAGCAGTTATTGGGCCTCCAGACACGCTGAAGCTTTCTTT.

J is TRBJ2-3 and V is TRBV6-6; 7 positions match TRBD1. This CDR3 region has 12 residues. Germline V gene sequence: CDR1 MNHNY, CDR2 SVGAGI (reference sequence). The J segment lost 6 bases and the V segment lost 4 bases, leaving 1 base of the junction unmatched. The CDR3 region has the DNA TGTGCCAGCAGTTCCAGGGGGGATACGCAGTATTTT. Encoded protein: CASSSRGDTQYF.

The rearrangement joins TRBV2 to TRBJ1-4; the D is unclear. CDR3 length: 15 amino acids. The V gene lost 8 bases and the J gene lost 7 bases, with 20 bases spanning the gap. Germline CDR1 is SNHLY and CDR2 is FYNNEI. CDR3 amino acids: CASSVAMGKSEKLFF. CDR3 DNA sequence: TGTGCCAGCTCCGTAGCTATGGGGAAAAGTGAAAAACTGTTTTTT.

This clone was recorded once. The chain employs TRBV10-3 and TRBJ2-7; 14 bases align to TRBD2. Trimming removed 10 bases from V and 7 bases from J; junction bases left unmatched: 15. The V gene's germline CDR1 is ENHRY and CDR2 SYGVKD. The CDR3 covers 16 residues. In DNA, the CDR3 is TGTGCCAGCCGGGGGACTAGCGGGAGACTTTCGGGGGAGCAGTACTTC. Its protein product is CASRGTSGRLSGEQYF.

The CDR3: CASRGARDYQPQHF. The CDR3 nucleotides read TGTGCCAGCCGGGGAGCCAGGGATTATCAGCCCCAGCATTTT. The chain uses TRBV28 and TRBJ1-5, with D possibly matching TRBD1 (5 bases). There are 14 residues in the CDR3. V gave up 8 bases and J gave up 5 bases, with 16 bases separating them. From germline, CDR1 is MDHEN and CDR2 SYDVKM. Looking up the rest from reference TRBV28 and TRBJ1-5 gives the full variable domain: DVKVTQSSRYLVKRTGEKVFLECVQDMDHENMFWYRQDPGLGLRLIYFSYDVKMKEKGDIPEGYSVSREKKERFSLILESASTNQTSMYLCASRGARDYQPQHFGDGTRLSIL.

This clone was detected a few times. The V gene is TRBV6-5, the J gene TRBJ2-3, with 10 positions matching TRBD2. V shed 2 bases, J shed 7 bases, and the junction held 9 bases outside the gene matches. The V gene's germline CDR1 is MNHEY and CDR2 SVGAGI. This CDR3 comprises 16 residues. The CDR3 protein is CASSYEWLAGEYTQYF. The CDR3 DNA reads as TGTGCCAGCAGTTACGAGTGGCTAGCGGGAGAGTATACGCAGTATTTT.

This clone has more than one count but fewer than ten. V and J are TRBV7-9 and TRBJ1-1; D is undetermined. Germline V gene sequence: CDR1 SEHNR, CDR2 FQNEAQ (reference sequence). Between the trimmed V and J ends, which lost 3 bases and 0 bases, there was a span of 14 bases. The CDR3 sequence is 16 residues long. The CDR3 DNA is TGTGCCAGCAGCTTGAAGCTGATGTTAATGAACACTGAAGCTTTCTTT. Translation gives CASSLKLMLMNTEAFF.

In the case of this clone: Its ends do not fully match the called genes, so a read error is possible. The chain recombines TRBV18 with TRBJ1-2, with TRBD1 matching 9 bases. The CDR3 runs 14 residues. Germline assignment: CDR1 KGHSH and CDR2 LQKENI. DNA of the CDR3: TGTGCCAGCTCAGCACCGGGACAGGGATATGGCTACACCTTC. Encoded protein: CASSAPGQGYGYTF. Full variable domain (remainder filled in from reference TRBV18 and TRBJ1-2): NAGVMQNPRHLVRRRGQEARLRCSPMKGHSHVYWYRQLPEEGLKFMVYLQKENIIDESGMPKERFSAEFPKEGPSILRIQQVVRGDSAAYFCASSAPGQGYGYTFGSGTRLTVV.

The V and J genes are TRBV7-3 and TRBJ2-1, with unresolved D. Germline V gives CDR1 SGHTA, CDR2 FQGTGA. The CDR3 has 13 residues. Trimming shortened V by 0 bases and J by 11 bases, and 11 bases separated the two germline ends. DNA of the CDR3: TGTGCCAGCAGCTTAACAGACGCGGAGCAGCAGTTCTTC. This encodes CASSLTDAEQQFF.

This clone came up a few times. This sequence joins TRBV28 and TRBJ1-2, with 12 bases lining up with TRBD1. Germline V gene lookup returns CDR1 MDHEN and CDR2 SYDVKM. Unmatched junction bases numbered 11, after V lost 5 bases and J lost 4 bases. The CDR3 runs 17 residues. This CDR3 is CASSPGTGGEWGYGYTF. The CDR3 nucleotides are TGTGCCAGCAGTCCCGGGACAGGGGGCGAATGGGGCTATGGCTACACCTTC.

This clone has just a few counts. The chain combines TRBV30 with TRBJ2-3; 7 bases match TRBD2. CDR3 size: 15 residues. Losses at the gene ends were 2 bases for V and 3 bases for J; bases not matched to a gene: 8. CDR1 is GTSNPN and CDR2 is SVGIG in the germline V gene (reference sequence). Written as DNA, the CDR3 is TGTGCCTGGAGTCCTCGGGCGGGAGTAACAGATACGCAGTATTTT. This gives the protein CAWSPRAGVTDTQYF.

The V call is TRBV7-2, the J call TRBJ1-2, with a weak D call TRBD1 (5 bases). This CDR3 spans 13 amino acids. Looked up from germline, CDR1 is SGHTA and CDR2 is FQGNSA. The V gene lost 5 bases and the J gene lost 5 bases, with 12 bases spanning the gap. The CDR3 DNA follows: TGTGCCAGCAGCGTGGGGACTCCATATGGCTACACCTTC. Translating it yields CASSVGTPYGYTF.

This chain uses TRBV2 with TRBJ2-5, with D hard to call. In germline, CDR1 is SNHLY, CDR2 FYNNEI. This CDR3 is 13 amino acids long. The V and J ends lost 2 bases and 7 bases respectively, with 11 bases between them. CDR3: CASSESSGATQYF. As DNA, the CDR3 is TGTGCCAGCAGTGAATCGTCCGGCGCGACCCAGTACTTC.

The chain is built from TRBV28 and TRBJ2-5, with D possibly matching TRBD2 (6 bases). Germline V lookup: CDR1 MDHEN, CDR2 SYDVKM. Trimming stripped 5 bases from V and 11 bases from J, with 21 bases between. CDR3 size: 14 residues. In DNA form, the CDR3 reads TGTGCCAGCAGTCTCCACGAAGGAGGGAGTACGCAGTACTTC. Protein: CASSLHEGGSTQYF.

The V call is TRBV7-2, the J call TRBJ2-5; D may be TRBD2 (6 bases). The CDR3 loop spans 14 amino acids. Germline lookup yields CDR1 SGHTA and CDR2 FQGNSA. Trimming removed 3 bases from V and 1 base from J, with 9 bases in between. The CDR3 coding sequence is TGTGCCAGCAGCTTTATTAGCGGCCAAGAGACCCAGTACTTC. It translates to CASSFISGQETQYF.

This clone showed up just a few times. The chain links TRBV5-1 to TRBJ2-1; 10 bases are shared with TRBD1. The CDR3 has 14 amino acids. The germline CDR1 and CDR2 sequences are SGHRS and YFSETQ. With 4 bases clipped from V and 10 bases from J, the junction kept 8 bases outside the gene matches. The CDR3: CASSQPGQGYEQFF. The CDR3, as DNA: TGCGCCAGCAGCCAACCGGGACAGGGGTACGAGCAGTTCTTC. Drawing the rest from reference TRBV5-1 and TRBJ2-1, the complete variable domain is KAGVTQTPRYLIKTRGQQVTLSCSPISGHRSVSWYQQTPGQGLQFLFEYFSETQRNKGNFPGRFSGRQFSNSRSEMNVSTLELGDSALYLCASSQPGQGYEQFFGPGTRLTVL.

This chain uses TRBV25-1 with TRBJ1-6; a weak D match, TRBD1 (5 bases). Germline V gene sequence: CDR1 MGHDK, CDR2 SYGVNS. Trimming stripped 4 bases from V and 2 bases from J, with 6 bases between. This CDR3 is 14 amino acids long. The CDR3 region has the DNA TGTGCCAGCAGTGGGGGCACCTATAATTCACCCCTCCACTTT. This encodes CASSGGTYNSPLHF.

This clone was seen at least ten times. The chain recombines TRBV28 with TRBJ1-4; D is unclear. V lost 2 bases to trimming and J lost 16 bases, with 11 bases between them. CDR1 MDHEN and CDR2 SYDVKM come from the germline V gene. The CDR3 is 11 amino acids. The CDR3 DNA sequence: TGTGCCAGCAGTTTAGATGGAGGCCAGTTTTTT. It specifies CASSLDGGQFF.

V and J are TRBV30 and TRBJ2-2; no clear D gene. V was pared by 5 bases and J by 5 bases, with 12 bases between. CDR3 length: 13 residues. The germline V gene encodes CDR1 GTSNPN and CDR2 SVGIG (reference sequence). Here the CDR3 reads CAWALGWTGELFF. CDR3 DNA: TGTGCCTGGGCCCTAGGGTGGACCGGGGAGCTGTTTTTT.

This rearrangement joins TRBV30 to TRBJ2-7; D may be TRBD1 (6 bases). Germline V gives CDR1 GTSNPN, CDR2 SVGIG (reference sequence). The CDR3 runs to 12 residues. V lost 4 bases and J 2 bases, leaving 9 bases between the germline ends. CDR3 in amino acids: CAWKGGAYEQYF. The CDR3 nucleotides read TGTGCCTGGAAAGGGGGAGCCTACGAGCAGTACTTC. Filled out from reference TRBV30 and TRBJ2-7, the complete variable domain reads SQTIHQWPATLVQPVGSPLSLECTVEGTSNPNLYWYRQAAGRGLQLLFYSVGIGQISSEVPQNLSASRPQDRQFILSSKKLLLSDSGFYLCAWKGGAYEQYFGPGTRLTVT.

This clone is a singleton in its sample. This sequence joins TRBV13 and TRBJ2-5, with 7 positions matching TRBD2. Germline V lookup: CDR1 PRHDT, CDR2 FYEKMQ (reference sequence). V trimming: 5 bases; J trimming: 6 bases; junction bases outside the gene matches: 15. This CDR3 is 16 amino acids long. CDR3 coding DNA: TGTGCCAGCAGCCCCCGTTTTGAGGGAGGGCCGAAGACCCAGTACTTC. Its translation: CASSPRFEGGPKTQYF. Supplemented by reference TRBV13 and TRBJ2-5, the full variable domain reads AAGVIQSPRHLIKEKRETATLKCYPIPRHDTVYWYQQGPGQDPQFLISFYEKMQSDKGSIPDRFSAQQFSDYHSELNMSSLELGDSALYFCASSPRFEGGPKTQYFGPGTRLLVL.